This is a list of T cell receptor beta chains from one sample in a study of cytomegalovirus exposure and HLA in healthy donors. TCRdb's table, derived via immunoSEQ multiplex PCR, lists solely in-frame clones and lacks some. This sample carries approximately 150,000 clones, more than 75% of them seen once, and the ten largest clones take roughly 1.3%. The sample consisted of PBMCs. Source of these receptors: a woman aged 25 to 39 in good health and CMV-seronegative. The CDR3 runs from the conserved cysteine through the conserved F or W. The order of the fields is clone size, V gene, D gene, J gene, CDR3 DNA, CDR3 protein. A D gene is named only where the DNA matches it firmly. Clone size, where shown, is once, few, many, or a class for clones that have expanded.

clone_size: NA; v_call: TRBV7-6; d_call: TRBD2; j_call: TRBJ2-7; cdr3_nt: TGTGCCAGCAGCTTAGGCGGGGGCTCCTACGAGCAGTACTTC; cdr3_aa: CASSLGGGSYEQYF
clone_size: NA; v_call: TRBV5-1; d_call: NA; j_call: TRBJ2-6; cdr3_nt: TGCGCCAGCAGCTTGGGACAGTTCTCTGGGGCCAACGTCCTGACTTTC; cdr3_aa: CASSLGQFSGANVLTF
clone_size: NA; v_call: TRBV5-6; d_call: TRBD1; j_call: TRBJ1-1; cdr3_nt: TGTGCCAGCAGCCCTAGGGACAGGGTTTGGACTGAAGCTTTCTTT; cdr3_aa: CASSPRDRVWTEAFF
clone_size: NA; v_call: TRBV27; d_call: TRBD1; j_call: TRBJ1-6; cdr3_nt: TGTGCCAGCAGCGACAGGGGCTATAATTCACCCCTCCACTTT; cdr3_aa: CASSDRGYNSPLHF
clone_size: NA; v_call: TRBV11-2; d_call: NA; j_call: TRBJ1-3; cdr3_nt: TGTGCCAGCAGTTGGGGGGAGTCTGGAAACACCATATATTTT; cdr3_aa: CASSWGESGNTIYF
clone_size: NA; v_call: TRBV10-3; d_call: NA; j_call: TRBJ1-1; cdr3_nt: TGTGCCATCAGTGAGTGGGGGCCGGGGACTGAAGCTTTCTTT; cdr3_aa: CAISEWGPGTEAFF
clone_size: NA; v_call: TRBV4-1; d_call: NA; j_call: TRBJ2-7; cdr3_nt: TGCGCCAGCAGCCTACACGCCGGGGAAGGAGGCGAGCAGTACTTC; cdr3_aa: CASSLHAGEGGEQYF
clone_size: NA; v_call: TRBV5-1; d_call: NA; j_call: TRBJ1-6; cdr3_nt: TGCGCCAGCAGCGACTATCAAGCTAATTCACCCCTCCACTTT; cdr3_aa: CASSDYQANSPLHF
clone_size: once; v_call: TRBV5-1; d_call: NA; j_call: TRBJ2-7; cdr3_nt: TGCGCCAGCAGTTCCACACCGGGGGTCTCCTACGAGCAGTACTTC; cdr3_aa: CASSSTPGVSYEQYF
clone_size: NA; v_call: TRBV5-6; d_call: TRBD1; j_call: TRBJ1-3; cdr3_nt: TGTGCCAGCAGCAACCGGGACAGCGGAAACACCATATATTTT; cdr3_aa: CASSNRDSGNTIYF
clone_size: NA; v_call: TRBV7-8; d_call: NA; j_call: TRBJ1-2; cdr3_nt: TGTGCCAGCAGCTTCCGGGGGGTTATAAACTATGGCTACACCTTC; cdr3_aa: CASSFRGVINYGYTF
clone_size: NA; v_call: TRBV11-2; d_call: TRBD1; j_call: TRBJ2-7; cdr3_nt: TGTGCCAGCAGCTTAGCGGGACAGGGGCTCTACGAGCAGTACTTC; cdr3_aa: CASSLAGQGLYEQYF
clone_size: NA; v_call: TRBV27; d_call: TRBD2; j_call: TRBJ2-2; cdr3_nt: TGTGCCAGCAGTTTAGGCTCGGGACTAGCGGCCACCGGGGAGCTGTTTTTT; cdr3_aa: CASSLGSGLAATGELFF
clone_size: NA; v_call: TRBV27; d_call: NA; j_call: TRBJ1-1; cdr3_nt: TGTGCCAGCAGTTTGGGAGCGAACACTGAAGCTTTCTTT; cdr3_aa: CASSLGANTEAFF
clone_size: NA; v_call: TRBV6-5; d_call: TRBD2; j_call: TRBJ2-7; cdr3_nt: TGTGCCAGCAGGAAACGACTAGCGGGGGGCGAGCAGTACTTC; cdr3_aa: CASRKRLAGGEQYF
clone_size: NA; v_call: TRBV14; d_call: NA; j_call: TRBJ1-3; cdr3_nt: TGTGCCAGCAGCCAGCGGGACGCTCTTACCATATATTTT; cdr3_aa: CASSQRDALTIYF
clone_size: NA; v_call: TRBV9; d_call: NA; j_call: TRBJ2-5; cdr3_nt: TGTGCCAGCAGTACGGGACTCACCCAAGAGACCCAGTACTTC; cdr3_aa: CASSTGLTQETQYF
clone_size: NA; v_call: TRBV30; d_call: NA; j_call: TRBJ1-2; cdr3_nt: TGTGCCTGGAGTAGGGACAAGCAATACTATGGCTACACCTTC; cdr3_aa: CAWSRDKQYYGYTF
clone_size: NA; v_call: TRBV29-1; d_call: NA; j_call: TRBJ1-1; cdr3_nt: TGCAGCGTTCCCAGGGCCACTGAAGCTTTCTTT; cdr3_aa: CSVPRATEAFF
clone_size: NA; v_call: TRBV19; d_call: TRBD2; j_call: TRBJ2-3; cdr3_nt: TGTGCCAGTAGCCTTAGTACGCCGGGACTAGCGACTACAGATACGCAGTATTTT; cdr3_aa: CASSLSTPGLATTDTQYF
clone_size: NA; v_call: TRBV6-6; d_call: NA; j_call: TRBJ2-2; cdr3_nt: TGTGCCAGCAGTTACTCGGGGAGAACCGGGGAGCTGTTTTTT; cdr3_aa: CASSYSGRTGELFF
clone_size: NA; v_call: TRBV7-8; d_call: TRBD2; j_call: TRBJ2-3; cdr3_nt: TGTGCCAGCAGCTCGCTAGCGGGGGTCGGAGATACGCAGTATTTT; cdr3_aa: CASSSLAGVGDTQYF
clone_size: NA; v_call: TRBV29-1; d_call: TRBD1; j_call: TRBJ1-2; cdr3_nt: TGCAGCGTCGATCAGGGGGCCTATGGCTACACCTTC; cdr3_aa: CSVDQGAYGYTF
clone_size: NA; v_call: TRBV10-3; d_call: NA; j_call: TRBJ2-7; cdr3_nt: TGTGCCATCAGTGACAGGGGCTCCTACGAGCAGTACTTC; cdr3_aa: CAISDRGSYEQYF
clone_size: NA; v_call: TRBV13; d_call: TRBD1; j_call: TRBJ2-2; cdr3_nt: TGTGCCAGCAGAAGGACAGGGGTTGGCACCGGGGAGCTGTTTTTT; cdr3_aa: CASRRTGVGTGELFF
clone_size: NA; v_call: TRBV19; d_call: TRBD1; j_call: TRBJ2-2; cdr3_nt: TGTGCCAGTAGGATGGGACAGGGGGCTGCCGGGGAGCTGTTTTTT; cdr3_aa: CASRMGQGAAGELFF
clone_size: NA; v_call: TRBV7-9; d_call: TRBD1; j_call: TRBJ2-5; cdr3_nt: TGTGCCAGCAGCTTAGTGTCGACAGGGATCGGGGAGACCCAGTACTTC; cdr3_aa: CASSLVSTGIGETQYF
clone_size: NA; v_call: TRBV29-1; d_call: NA; j_call: TRBJ2-2; cdr3_nt: TGCAGCGTGGACCCAAGGGGAGGAGGCGGGGAGCTGTTTTTT; cdr3_aa: CSVDPRGGGGELFF
clone_size: NA; v_call: TRBV4-1; d_call: NA; j_call: TRBJ2-5; cdr3_nt: TGCGCCAGCAGCCAAGTTTACGGTCTGGAGACCCAGTACTTC; cdr3_aa: CASSQVYGLETQYF
clone_size: once; v_call: TRBV15; d_call: TRBD1; j_call: TRBJ1-5; cdr3_nt: TGTGCCACCAGCAGGAGACAGGGCTCGGGGGAGCCCCAGCATTTT; cdr3_aa: CATSRRQGSGEPQHF
clone_size: NA; v_call: TRBV7-6; d_call: NA; j_call: TRBJ2-7; cdr3_nt: TGTGCCAGCAGCACGGAGGTGGGAGGACACGAGCAGTACTTC; cdr3_aa: CASSTEVGGHEQYF
clone_size: NA; v_call: TRBV7-6; d_call: TRBD1; j_call: TRBJ1-4; cdr3_nt: TGTGCCAGCAGCCCAGGACAGGGTCACCCTAATGAAAAACTGTTTTTT; cdr3_aa: CASSPGQGHPNEKLFF
clone_size: NA; v_call: TRBV27; d_call: TRBD1; j_call: TRBJ1-2; cdr3_nt: TGTGCCAGCAGCCCCAGGTGGGACAGGGGAAACGGCTACACCTTC; cdr3_aa: CASSPRWDRGNGYTF
clone_size: NA; v_call: TRBV19; d_call: TRBD1; j_call: TRBJ1-5; cdr3_nt: TGTGCCGCCAGCAGGGGGTCCTACGGCAATCAGCCCCAGCATTTT; cdr3_aa: CAASRGSYGNQPQHF
clone_size: NA; v_call: TRBV6-5; d_call: NA; j_call: TRBJ2-1; cdr3_nt: TGTGCCAGCACCAGGGCCGGTGAGCAGTTCTTC; cdr3_aa: CASTRAGEQFF
clone_size: NA; v_call: TRBV27; d_call: TRBD1; j_call: TRBJ2-2; cdr3_nt: TGTGCCACCGCCTCGGGACAGGGGACCGGGGAGCTGTTTTTT; cdr3_aa: CATASGQGTGELFF
clone_size: NA; v_call: TRBV18; d_call: NA; j_call: TRBJ2-1; cdr3_nt: TGTGCCAGCTCACCACCGACCCGGGGCAATGAGCAGTTCTTC; cdr3_aa: CASSPPTRGNEQFF